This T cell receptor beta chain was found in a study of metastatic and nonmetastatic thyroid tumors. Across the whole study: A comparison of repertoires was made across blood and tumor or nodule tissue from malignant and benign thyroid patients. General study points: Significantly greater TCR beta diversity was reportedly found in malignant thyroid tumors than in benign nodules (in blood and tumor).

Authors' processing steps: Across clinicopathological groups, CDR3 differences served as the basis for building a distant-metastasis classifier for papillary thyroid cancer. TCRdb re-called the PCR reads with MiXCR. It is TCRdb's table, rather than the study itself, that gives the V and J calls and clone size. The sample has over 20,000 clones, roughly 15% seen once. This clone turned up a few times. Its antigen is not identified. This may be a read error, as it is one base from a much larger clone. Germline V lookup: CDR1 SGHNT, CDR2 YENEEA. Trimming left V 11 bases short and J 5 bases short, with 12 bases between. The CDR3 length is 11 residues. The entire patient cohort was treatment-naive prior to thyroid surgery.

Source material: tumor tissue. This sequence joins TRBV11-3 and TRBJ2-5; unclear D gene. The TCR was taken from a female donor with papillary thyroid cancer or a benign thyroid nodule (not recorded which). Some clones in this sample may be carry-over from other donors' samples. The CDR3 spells CAGPRIETQYF. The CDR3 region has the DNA TGTGCCGGGCCCCGCATTGAGACCCAGTACTTC. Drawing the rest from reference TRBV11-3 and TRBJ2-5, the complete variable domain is EAGVVQSPRYKIIEKKQPVAFWCNPISGHNTLYWYLQNLGQGPELLIRYENEEAVDDSQLPKDRFSAERLKGVDSTLKIQPAELGDSAVYLCAGPRIETQYFGPGTRLLVL.